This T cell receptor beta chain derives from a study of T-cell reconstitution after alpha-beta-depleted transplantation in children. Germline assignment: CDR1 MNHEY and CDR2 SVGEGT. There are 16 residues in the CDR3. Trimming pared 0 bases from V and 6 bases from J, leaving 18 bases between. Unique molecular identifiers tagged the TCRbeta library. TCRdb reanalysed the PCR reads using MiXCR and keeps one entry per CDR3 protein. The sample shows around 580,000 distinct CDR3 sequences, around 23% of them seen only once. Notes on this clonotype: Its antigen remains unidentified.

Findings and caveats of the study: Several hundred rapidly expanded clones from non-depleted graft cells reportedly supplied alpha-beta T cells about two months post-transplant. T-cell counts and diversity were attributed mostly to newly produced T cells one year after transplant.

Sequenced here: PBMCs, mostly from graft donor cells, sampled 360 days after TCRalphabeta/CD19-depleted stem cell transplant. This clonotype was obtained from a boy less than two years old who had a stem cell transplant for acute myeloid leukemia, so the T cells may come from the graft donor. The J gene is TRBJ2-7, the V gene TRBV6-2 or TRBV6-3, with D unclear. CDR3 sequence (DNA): TGTGCCAGCAGTTACTCGGACGATACCCGACCGGGCGAGCAGTACTTC. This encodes CASSYSDDTRPGEQYF.